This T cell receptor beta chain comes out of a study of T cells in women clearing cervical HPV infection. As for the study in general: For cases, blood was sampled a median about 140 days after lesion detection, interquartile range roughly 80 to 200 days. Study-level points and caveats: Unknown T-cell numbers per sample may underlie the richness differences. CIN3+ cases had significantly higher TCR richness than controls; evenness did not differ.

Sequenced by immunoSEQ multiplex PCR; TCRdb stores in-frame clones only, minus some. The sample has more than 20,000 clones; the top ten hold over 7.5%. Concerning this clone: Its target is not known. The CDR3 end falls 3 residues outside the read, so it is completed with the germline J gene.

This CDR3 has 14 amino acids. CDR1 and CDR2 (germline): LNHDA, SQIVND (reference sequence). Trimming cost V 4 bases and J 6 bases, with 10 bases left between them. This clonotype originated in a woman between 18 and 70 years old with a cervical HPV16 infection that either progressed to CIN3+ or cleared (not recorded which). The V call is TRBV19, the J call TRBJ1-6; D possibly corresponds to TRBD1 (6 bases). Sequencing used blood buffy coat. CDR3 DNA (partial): TGTGCCAGTAGTAGACAGGAGCTTAATTCACCC. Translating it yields CASSRQELNSP. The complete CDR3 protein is CASSRQELNSPLHF.